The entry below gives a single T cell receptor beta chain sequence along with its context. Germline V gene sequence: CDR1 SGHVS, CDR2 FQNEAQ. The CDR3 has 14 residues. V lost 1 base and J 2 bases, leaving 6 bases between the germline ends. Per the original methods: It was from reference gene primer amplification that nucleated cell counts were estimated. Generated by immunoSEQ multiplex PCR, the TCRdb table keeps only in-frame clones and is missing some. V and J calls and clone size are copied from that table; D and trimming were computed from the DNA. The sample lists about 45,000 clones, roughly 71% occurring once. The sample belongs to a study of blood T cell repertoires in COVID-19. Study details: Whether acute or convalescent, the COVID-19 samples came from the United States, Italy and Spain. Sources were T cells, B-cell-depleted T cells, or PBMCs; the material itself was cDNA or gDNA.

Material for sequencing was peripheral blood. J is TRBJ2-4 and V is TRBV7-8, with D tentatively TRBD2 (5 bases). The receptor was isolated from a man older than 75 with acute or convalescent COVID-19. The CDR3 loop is CASSLGGTKNIQYF. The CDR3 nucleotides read TGTGCCAGCAGCTTAGGAGGGACCAAAAACATTCAGTACTTC.